The entry that follows covers one TCR beta chain sequence. Its antigen remains unidentified. It has no much larger one-base neighbor in the sample; base qualities were not kept. This sample was taken from a study of shared clonotypes between healthy human individuals (dated by TCRdb to 2020 to 2021). About the investigation overall: A couple of women and a few men aged 18 to 49 years were included in the cohort. Per donor, three plates each were used for CD4 naive and CD4 memory, two for CD8 naive, and one for CD8 memory. To estimate repertoire size and how much clonotype sharing occurs between individuals, the study deeply sequenced the blood TCR repertoires of five healthy adults. Different laboratories and diverse techniques were used to prepare libraries and sequence TCR repertoires, to increase sequencing depth and limit assay-specific biases. Between about 0.8 and 8.9 billion PBMCs per donor were obtained by leukapheresis. Findings and caveats that apply to the study as a whole: Even with the large sequencing depth, rarefaction of the sorted-subset datasets indicated that sequencing was incomplete. Clonotypes shared by all four sorted-subset donors showed higher generation probabilities than non-shared clonotypes. Estimated clonotype richness was generally larger for naive than for memory subsets. Across a handful of donors, roughly 5.4% of naive CD4, roughly 3.5% of naive CD8, approximately 2.5% of memory CD4, and around 0.4% of memory CD8 clonotypes were shared. The genetic and exposure-history diversity represented was limited by the small number of donors. Pairwise subsampling led to the expectation that sequencing depth would affect the degree of clonotype sharing among donors. Sampling was restricted to blood, and TCR repertoires in tissues likely differ from the TCR repertoires found in blood.

Using the deep immunoSEQ assay, multiplex PCR amplified TCR CDR3 regions from genomic DNA. Extracted genomic DNA from each cell subset was spread evenly across all wells of several immunoSEQ 96-well plates, with each plate serving as a replicate. For sorted subsets, roughly 200 ng of genomic DNA, equivalent to around 30,000 T cell genomes, went into each replicate PCR. Purified libraries were measured with a Qubit 3.0 fluorometer, size-checked on a Bioanalyzer 2100, and measured again with the KAPA Library Quantification kit. A separate single-read 150-cycle Illumina NextSeq 550 flow cell was used to sequence each immunoSEQ 96-well plate. The authors' analysis ran thus. Because only junctional sequences without quality scores were contained in the immunoSEQ output, filtering matching that applied to full-length reads could not be performed. Sequences were annotated with PyIR, a Python wrapper for IgBLAST v1.9, and V/J genes and CDR3 were assigned using IMGT germline references. Reads were filtered out if the reads had weak V/J assignments (E-value above 1e-6), no CDR3, stop codons, out-of-frame junctions, or ambiguous translated residues. V3J clonotypes were defined by identical inferred V gene, J gene, and CDR3 amino acid sequence. The percentage overlap between two repertoires was calculated by dividing the number of shared unique clonotypes by the size of the smaller repertoire. Repertoire richness was assessed with RTK rarefaction, the Chao1 estimator, and Recon v2.1 estimates of unobserved clonotypes. Generation probabilities were computed with OLGA for all TCRbeta clonotypes obtained by the gDNA method from several donors. TCRdb carries this immuneACCESS record with in-frame sequences only. Its versions omit some clonotypes, under half of them owing to an unresolved V gene in the studies checked, with the rest unexplained. V and J calls and clone size are those listed in that table; D and trimming were worked out from the DNA. Across this sample there are around 600,000 clones, with about 95% seen only once. Together, the top ten hold approximately 0.11% of the sample.

CD8 naive samples consisted of CD45RO-negative cells that were positively selected for CCR7, yielding a CD45RA+CCR7+ population without TemRA cells. The donors were healthy, HIV-negative adults with no recently reported acute infections or vaccinations. Only Caucasian adults living in Nashville, Tennessee, USA were represented among the donors. After blood collection by leukapheresis, PBMCs were isolated using Ficoll-Histopaque density gradient centrifugation and then cryopreserved in the vapor phase of liquid nitrogen. Purity and quantity of every magnetically sorted T cell population were checked by analytical flow cytometry. From each sorted fraction, genomic DNA was isolated and quantified by UV absorbance on a Nanodrop 2000c. Deletion took 4 bases off V and 3 bases off J, with a span of 7 bases between the germline ends. The CDR3, from cysteine to phenylalanine, totals 12 residues. Left in the record is the CDR3 DNA by itself, 36 bases read in frame from the first base. CDR1 MGHDK and CDR2 SYGVNS were looked up in the germline V gene.

This clonotype was sampled from a woman aged 25 to 39 in good health. The chain links TRBV25-1 with TRBJ2-7, with the identity of the D gene unclear. Sequencing was carried out using naive CD8+ T cells sorted from blood. The intended sense of this specimen's cell subset or site label: CD45RA+CCR7+. The CDR3 has the sequence CASSAASYEQYF. The DNA is as follows: TGTGCCAGCAGTGCGGCTAGCTACGAGCAGTACTTC.